The clone carrying this T cell receptor beta chain occurred a few times. Stability of Graves' hyperthyroidism was defined as absent ophthalmopathy progression within 18 months. Reasons for excluding patients were uncontrolled infection, other autoimmune disease, pregnancy or lactation. It was RNA transcripts that yielded the amplified TCR beta CDR3 regions. HTBI primers drove first-round RT-PCR of the TCR CDR3. TCRdb used MiXCR to reprocess the multiplex PCR reads, holding one entry per CDR3 protein. The sample holds nearly 750,000 distinct CDR3 sequences, roughly a third seen once. These data originate in a study of T cells in Graves' hyperthyroidism and ophthalmopathy. Study-level information: Blood from the periphery was taken at initial diagnosis, before any treatment.

Sequencing was carried out using blood. The TCR was taken from a woman aged 40 to 50 with Graves' hyperthyroidism.

This chain's CDR3 is CAITGGAGYTF. The CDR3 DNA follows: TGTGCCATAACAGGGGGCGCGGGCTACACCTTC. V gene TRBV6-1 combines with J gene TRBJ1-2; the match to TRBD1 covers 9 bases. The CDR3 runs 11 residues. V lost 10 bases, J lost 8 bases, and 5 bases stayed unmatched. The germline V gene encodes CDR1 MNHNS and CDR2 SASEGT.